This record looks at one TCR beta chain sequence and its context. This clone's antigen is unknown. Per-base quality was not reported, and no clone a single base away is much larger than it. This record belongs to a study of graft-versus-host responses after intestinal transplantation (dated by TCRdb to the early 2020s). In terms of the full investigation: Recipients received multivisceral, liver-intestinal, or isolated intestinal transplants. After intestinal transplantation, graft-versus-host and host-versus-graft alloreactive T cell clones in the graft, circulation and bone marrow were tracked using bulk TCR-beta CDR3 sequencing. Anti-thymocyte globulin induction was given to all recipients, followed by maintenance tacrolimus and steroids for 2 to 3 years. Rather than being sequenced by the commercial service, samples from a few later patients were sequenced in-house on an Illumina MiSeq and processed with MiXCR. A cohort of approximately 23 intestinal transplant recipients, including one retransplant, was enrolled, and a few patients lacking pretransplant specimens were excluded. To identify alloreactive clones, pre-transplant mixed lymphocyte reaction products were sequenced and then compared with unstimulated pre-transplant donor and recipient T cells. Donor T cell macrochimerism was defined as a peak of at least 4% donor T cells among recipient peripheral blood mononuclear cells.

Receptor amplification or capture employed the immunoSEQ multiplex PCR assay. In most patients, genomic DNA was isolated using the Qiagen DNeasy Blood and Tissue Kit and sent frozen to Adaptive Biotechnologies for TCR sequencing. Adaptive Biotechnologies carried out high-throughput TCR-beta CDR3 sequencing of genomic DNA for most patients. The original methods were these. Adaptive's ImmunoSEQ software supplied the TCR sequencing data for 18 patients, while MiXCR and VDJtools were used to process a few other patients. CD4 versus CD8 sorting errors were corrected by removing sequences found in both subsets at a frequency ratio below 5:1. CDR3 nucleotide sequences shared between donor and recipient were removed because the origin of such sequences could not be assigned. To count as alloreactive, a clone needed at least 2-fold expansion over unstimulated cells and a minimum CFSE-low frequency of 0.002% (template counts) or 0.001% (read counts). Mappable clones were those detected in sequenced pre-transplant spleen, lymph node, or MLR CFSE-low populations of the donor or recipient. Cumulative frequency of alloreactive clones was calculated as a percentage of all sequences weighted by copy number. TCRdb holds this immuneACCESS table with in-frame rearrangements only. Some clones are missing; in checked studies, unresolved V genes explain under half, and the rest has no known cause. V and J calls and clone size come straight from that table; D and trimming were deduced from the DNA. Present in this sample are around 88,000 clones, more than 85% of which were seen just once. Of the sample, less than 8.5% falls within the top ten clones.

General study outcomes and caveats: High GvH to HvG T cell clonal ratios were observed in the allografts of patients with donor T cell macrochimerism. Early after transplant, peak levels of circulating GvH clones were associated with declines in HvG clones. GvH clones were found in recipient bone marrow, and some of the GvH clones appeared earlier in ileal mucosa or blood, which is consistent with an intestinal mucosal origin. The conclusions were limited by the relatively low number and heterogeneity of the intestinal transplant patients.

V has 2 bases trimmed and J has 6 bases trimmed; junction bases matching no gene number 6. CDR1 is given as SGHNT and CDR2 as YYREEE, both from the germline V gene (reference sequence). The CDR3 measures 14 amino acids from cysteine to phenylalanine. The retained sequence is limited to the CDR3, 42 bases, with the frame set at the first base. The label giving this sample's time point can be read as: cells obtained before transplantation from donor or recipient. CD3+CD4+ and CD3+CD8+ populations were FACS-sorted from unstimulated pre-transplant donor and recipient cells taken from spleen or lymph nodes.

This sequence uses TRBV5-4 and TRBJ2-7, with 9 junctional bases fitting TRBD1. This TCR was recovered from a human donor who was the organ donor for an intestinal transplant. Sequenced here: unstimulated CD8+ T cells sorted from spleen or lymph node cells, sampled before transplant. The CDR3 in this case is CASSFGTGLREQYF. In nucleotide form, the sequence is TGTGCCAGCAGCTTCGGGACAGGGTTACGCGAGCAGTACTTC.